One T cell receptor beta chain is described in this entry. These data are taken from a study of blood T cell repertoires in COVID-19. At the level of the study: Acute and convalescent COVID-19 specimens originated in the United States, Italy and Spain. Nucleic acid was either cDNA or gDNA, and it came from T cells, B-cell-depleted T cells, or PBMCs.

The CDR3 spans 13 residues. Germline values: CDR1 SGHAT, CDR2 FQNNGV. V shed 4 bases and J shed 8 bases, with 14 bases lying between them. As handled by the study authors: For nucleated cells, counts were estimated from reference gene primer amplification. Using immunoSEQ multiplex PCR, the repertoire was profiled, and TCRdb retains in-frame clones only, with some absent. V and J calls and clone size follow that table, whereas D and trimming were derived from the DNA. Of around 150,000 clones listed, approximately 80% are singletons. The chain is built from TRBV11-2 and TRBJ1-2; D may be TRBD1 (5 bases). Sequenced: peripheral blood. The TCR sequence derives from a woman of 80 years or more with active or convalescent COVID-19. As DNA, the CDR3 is TGTGCCAGCAGCTCCGTGGGGGGTCTCGGCTACACCTTC. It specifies CASSSVGGLGYTF.